A single sample gave rise to the 7 T cell receptor beta chains below, sequenced in a study of human T cells and chemical hapten exposure (dated by TCRdb to the early 2020s). The intended sense of this specimen's time point label: patch test 2, 6 weeks after DPC sensitization. Taken with the paper, the label for treatment or condition translates to: therapeutic diphenylcyclopropenone sensitization with weekly scalp DPC. Library construction relied on RACE. The reads were generated on a NextSeq 500. Clones were called with MiXCR by TCRdb after fastp trimmed the public reads at Q25, and only in-frame beta chains were retained. Here each entry gathers all rows of one CDR3 protein and keeps the most common genes and DNA. The sample table holds 84,000 or so distinct CDR3 sequences, of which about 10% were seen once. The ten top clones hold 2% to 2.5% of the sample. The input for sequencing was whole blood, taken in connection with sensitization to the hapten diphenylcyclopropenone (DPC). The source is a woman aged 25 to 39 with alopecia areata. Some clones in this sample may be carry-over from other donors' samples.

This clonotype was picked up many times. The gene calls are TRBV29-1 and TRBJ2-3; no firm D call. V was clipped by 7 bases and J by 6 bases, with 11 bases between them. Germline V gene data show CDR1 as SQVTM and CDR2 as ANQGSEA. This CDR3 spans 11 amino acids. CDR3 region: CSARLGDTQYF. In nucleotides, the CDR3 is TGCAGCGCTCGTCTGGGGGATACGCAGTATTTT.

Many counts were recorded for this clonotype. The chain joins TRBV18 to TRBJ1-1; D remains unclear. Germline-derived CDR1 and CDR2 are KGHSH and LQKENI. Trimming stripped 3 bases from V and 0 bases from J, with 11 bases between. There are 15 residues in the CDR3. The CDR3 region has the DNA TGTGCCAGCTCACCCTCCGGTCTGCTGAACACTGAAGCTTTCTTT. Translated: CASSPSGLLNTEAFF.

At least ten counts were recorded for this clonotype. The rearrangement uses TRBV12-3 or TRBV12-4 and TRBJ1-2, with 7 bases identical to TRBD1. There are 16 residues in the CDR3. V was clipped by 6 bases and J by 4 bases; unmatched bases: 14. This CDR3 is CASRNTGERPLYGYTF. For the CDR3, the DNA is TGTGCCAGCAGGAATACAGGGGAAAGGCCTCTCTATGGCTACACCTTC.

This clonotype appeared many times. The chain links TRBV28 to TRBJ2-2; 7 positions match TRBD1. The CDR3 contains 13 residues. The germline gives CDR1 MDHEN, CDR2 SYDVKM. V trimming: 6 bases; J trimming: 5 bases; junction bases outside the gene matches: 3. The CDR3, as DNA: TGTGCCAGCAGGGGACAGCCAACCGGGGAGCTGTTTTTT. The encoded protein is CASRGQPTGELFF.

This clonotype appeared many times. This chain connects TRBV7-2 to TRBJ2-1; 9 positions match TRBD1. There are 13 residues in the CDR3. CDR1 is SGHTA and CDR2 is FQGNSA in the germline V gene. J lost 10 bases, V lost 5 bases, and 6 bases had no gene match. In nucleotides, the CDR3 is TGTGCCAGCAGCGAACAGGGGGCGGAAGAGCAGTTCTTC. Its protein is CASSEQGAEEQFF.

The chain is built from TRBV29-1 and TRBJ2-7, with D uncertain. The germline V gene encodes CDR1 SQVTM and CDR2 ANQGSEA. V lost 0 bases and J 2 bases, leaving 8 bases between the germline ends. This CDR3 is built from 13 residues. The CDR3 DNA sequence: TGCAGCGTTGAAGACGGACCAACCTACGAGCAGTACTTC. Its translation is CSVEDGPTYEQYF.

This clonotype was seen repeatedly, ten times or more. The chain joins TRBV7-2 to TRBJ1-6; no clear D. The V gene's germline CDR1 is SGHTA and CDR2 FQGNSA. With 2 bases removed from V and 4 bases from J, the gap between germline ends came to 9 bases. CDR3 length equals 15 residues. The CDR3 spells CASSLLTGYNSPLHF. CDR3 nucleotide sequence: TGTGCCAGCAGCTTACTAACCGGGTATAATTCACCCCTCCACTTT.